These T cell receptor beta chains were read from a single sample in a study of shared clonotypes between healthy human individuals. The protocol was immunoSEQ multiplex PCR, while the TCRdb copy is restricted to in-frame clones and leaves out a portion. The sample has roughly 650,000 clones; about 96% are singletons. The sample comprised naive CD4+ T cells sorted from blood. These receptor sequences come from a woman aged 30 to 39 in good health. CDR3s include the opening cysteine and the closing phenylalanine or tryptophan. A D gene is named only where the DNA matches it firmly.

D: NA
J: TRBJ2-1
V: TRBV4-1
DNA: TGCGCCAGCAGCCAAGATCTACCCGAGGATAGCGGTTTCAATGAGCAGTTCTTC
CDR3: CASSQDLPEDSGFNEQFF

D: NA
J: TRBJ2-7
V: TRBV7-2
DNA: TGTGCCAGCACCCGACGAGGGGGGCGTGGGGACGAGCAGTACTTC
CDR3: CASTRRGGRGDEQYF

D: NA
J: TRBJ1-1
V: TRBV5-6
DNA: TGTGCCAGCAGCTTGTTAAGGGGAAACACTGAAGCTTTCTTT
CDR3: CASSLLRGNTEAFF

D: TRBD2
J: TRBJ2-1
V: TRBV9
DNA: TGTGCCAGCAGCGGACGCCCGTTGCGGGAGGTGGACGATGAGCAGTTCTTC
CDR3: CASSGRPLREVDDEQFF

D: NA
J: TRBJ2-1
V: TRBV10-3
DNA: TGTGCCATCAGTGAGTCACAGGGTGCCTACAATGAGCAGTTCTTC
CDR3: CAISESQGAYNEQFF

D: NA
J: TRBJ1-1
V: TRBV5-4
DNA: TGTGCCAGCAGCCTTCTCTCCGGGACCGAAGCTTTCTTT
CDR3: CASSLLSGTEAFF

D: NA
J: TRBJ1-3
V: TRBV11-2
DNA: TGTGCCAGCAGCCCTACAGGAAACACCATATATTTT
CDR3: CASSPTGNTIYF

D: NA
J: TRBJ1-3
V: TRBV18
DNA: TGTGCCAGCTCCCAAGAACAGGGTCAGCCTGGAAACACCATATATTTT
CDR3: CASSQEQGQPGNTIYF

D: NA
J: TRBJ2-7
V: TRBV18
DNA: TGTGCCAGCTCACCCGGGACTGCCGGGGATGAGCAGTACTTC
CDR3: CASSPGTAGDEQYF

D: NA
J: TRBJ2-1
V: TRBV19
DNA: TGTGCCAGTAGTATTGGGGTTGATTGGAATGAGCAGTTCTTC
CDR3: CASSIGVDWNEQFF

D: NA
J: TRBJ2-7
V: TRBV13
DNA: TGTGCCAGCAGGTCCGGGACTGGATCCTACGAGCAGTACTTC
CDR3: CASRSGTGSYEQYF